The 5 T cell receptor beta chains in this list originate from one sample, sequenced in a study of T cell repertoires in cytomegalovirus infection. TCRdb fed the reads into MiXCR, producing one record per CDR3 protein. The sample contains approximately 730,000 distinct CDR3 sequences, almost 30% of which appear only once. Antigens of these TCRs are unknown. This specimen consisted of cultured CD8+ T cells from PBMCs, obtained from culture after CMV antigen stimulation. The receptors here all came from a human donor in good health (CMV status not recorded). Some clones in this sample may be carry-over from other donors' samples.

Many counts were recorded for this clonotype. This chain links TRBV7-2 with TRBJ2-4; weak D call: TRBD2 (5 bases). This CDR3 is 17 amino acids long. The germline CDR1 and CDR2 sequences are SGHTA and FQGNSA. Deletions cut 1 base from V and 2 bases from J, with 15 bases between. CDR3 sequence reads: CASSLVGVDGSKNIQYF. The CDR3 DNA reads as TGTGCCAGCAGCTTAGTCGGGGTAGATGGGTCCAAAAACATTCAGTACTTC.

This rearrangement joins TRBV4-1 to TRBJ2-3, with 8 bases fitting TRBD2. This CDR3 has 17 amino acids. V lost 6 bases, J lost 2 bases, and 13 bases stayed unmatched. Per germline, CDR1 MGHRA and CDR2 YSYEKL. The CDR3 spells CASSPLQRGPDTDTQYF. The CDR3 DNA reads as TGCGCCAGCAGTCCTCTACAGCGGGGGCCAGACACAGATACGCAGTATTTT.

Here the CDR3 DNA reads TGCAGCGTTGAAGGACAGGGGCTGCCTGAAGCTTTCTTT. Its translation: CSVEGQGLPEAFF. The rearrangement links TRBV29-1 to TRBJ1-1; 8 positions match TRBD1. V lost 1 base to trimming and J lost 6 bases; unmatched junction nucleotides: 4. CDR1 is SQVTM and CDR2 is ANQGSEA in the germline V gene. The CDR3 is 13 amino acids.

Only a few counts were recorded for this clonotype. The rearrangement uses TRBV20-1 and TRBJ1-1, with 10 bases lining up with TRBD1. This CDR3 has 16 residues. V gave up 6 bases and J gave up 5 bases; unmatched junction bases: 15. Germline lookup yields CDR1 DFQATT and CDR2 SNEGSKA (reference sequence). In nucleotides, the CDR3 is TGCAGTGCGGCCTCCGGGACAGGGGCTCGGGGGACTGAAGCTTTCTTT. Amino acids: CSAASGTGARGTEAFF.

The V call is TRBV19, the J call TRBJ2-4; tentatively, D is TRBD2 (6 bases). Germline assignment: CDR1 LNHDA and CDR2 SQIVND (reference sequence). The V gene lost 3 bases and the J gene lost 8 bases, with 8 bases spanning the gap. This CDR3 is 12 amino acids long. CDR3 sequence: CASSIGGDIQYF. CDR3 nucleotides: TGTGCCAGTAGTATCGGAGGGGACATTCAGTACTTC.